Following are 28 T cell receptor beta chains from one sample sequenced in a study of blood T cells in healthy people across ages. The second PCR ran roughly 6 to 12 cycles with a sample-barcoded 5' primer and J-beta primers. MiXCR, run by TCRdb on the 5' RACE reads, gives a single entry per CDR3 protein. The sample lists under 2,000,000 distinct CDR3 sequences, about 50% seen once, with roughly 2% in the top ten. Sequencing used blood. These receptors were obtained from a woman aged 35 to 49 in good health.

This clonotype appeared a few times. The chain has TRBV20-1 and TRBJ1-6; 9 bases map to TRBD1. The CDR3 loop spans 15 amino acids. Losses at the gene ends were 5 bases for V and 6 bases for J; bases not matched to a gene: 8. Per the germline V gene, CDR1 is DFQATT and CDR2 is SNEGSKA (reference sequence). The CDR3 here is CSAVSTGGGNSPLHF. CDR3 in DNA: TGCAGTGCTGTCTCGACAGGGGGGGGTAATTCACCCCTCCACTTT.

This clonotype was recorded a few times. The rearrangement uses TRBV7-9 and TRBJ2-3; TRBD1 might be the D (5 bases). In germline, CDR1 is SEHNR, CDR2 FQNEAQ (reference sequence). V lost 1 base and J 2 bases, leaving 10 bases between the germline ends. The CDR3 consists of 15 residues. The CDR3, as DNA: TGTGCCAGCAGCTTAGAGGGCAGGGCCACAGATACGCAGTATTTT. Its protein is CASSLEGRATDTQYF.

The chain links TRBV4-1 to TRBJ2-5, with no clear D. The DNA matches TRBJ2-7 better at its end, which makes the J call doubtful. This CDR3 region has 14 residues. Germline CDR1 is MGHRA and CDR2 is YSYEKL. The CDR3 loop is CASSLEEQLYEQYF. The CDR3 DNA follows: TGCGCCAGCAGCCTAGAGGAACAGCTGTACGAGCAGTACTTC.

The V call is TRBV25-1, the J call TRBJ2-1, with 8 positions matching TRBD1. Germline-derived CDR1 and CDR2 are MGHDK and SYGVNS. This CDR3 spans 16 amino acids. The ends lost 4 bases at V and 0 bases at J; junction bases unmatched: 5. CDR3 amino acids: CASSVPTGGSYNEQFF. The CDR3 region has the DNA TGTGCCAGCAGTGTCCCCACAGGGGGCTCCTACAATGAGCAGTTCTTC. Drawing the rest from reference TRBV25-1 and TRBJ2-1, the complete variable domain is EADIYQTPRYLVIGTGKKITLECSQTMGHDKMYWYQQDPGMELHLIHYSYGVNSTEKGDLSSESTVSRIRTEHFPLTLESARPSHTSQYLCASSVPTGGSYNEQFFGPGTRLTVL.

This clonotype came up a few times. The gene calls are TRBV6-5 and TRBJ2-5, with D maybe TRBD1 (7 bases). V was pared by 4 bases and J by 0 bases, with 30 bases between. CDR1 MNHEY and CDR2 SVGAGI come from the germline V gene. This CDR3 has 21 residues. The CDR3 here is CASSSSWGTVALAVYQETQYF. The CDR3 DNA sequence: TGTGCCAGCAGTTCCTCTTGGGGGACAGTAGCCTTAGCGGTCTACCAAGAGACCCAGTACTTC.

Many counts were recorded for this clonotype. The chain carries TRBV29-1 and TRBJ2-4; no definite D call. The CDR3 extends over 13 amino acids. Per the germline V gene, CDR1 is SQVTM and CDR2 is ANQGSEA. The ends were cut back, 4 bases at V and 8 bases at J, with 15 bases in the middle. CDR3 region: CSVGAPPEYIQYF. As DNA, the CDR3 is TGCAGCGTTGGAGCCCCCCCGGAATACATTCAGTACTTC.

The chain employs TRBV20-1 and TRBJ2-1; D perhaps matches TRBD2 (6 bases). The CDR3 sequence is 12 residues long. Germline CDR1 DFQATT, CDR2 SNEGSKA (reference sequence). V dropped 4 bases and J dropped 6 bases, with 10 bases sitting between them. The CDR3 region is CSAIPSANEQFF. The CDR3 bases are TGCAGTGCTATCCCTAGCGCCAATGAGCAGTTCTTC.

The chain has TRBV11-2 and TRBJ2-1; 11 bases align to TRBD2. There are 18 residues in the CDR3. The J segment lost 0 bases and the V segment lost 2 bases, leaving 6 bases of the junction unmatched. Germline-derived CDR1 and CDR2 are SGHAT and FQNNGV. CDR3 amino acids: CASSLSSGRALSYNEQFF. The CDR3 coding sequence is TGTGCCAGCAGCTTAAGTAGCGGGAGGGCCCTCTCCTACAATGAGCAGTTCTTC.

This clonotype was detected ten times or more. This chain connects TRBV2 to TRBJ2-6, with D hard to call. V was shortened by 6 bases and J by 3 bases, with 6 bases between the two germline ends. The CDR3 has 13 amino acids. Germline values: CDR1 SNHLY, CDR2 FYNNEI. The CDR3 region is CASRHGGANVLTF. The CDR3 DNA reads TGTGCCAGCAGGCACGGTGGGGCCAACGTCCTGACTTTC.

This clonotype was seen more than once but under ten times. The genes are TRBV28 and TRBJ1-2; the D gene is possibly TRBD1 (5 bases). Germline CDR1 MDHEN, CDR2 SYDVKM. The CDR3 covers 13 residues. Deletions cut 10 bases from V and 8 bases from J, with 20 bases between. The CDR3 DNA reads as TGTGCCACTGTAAGCGGGGGGAGACAAGGCTACACCTTC. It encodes CATVSGGRQGYTF.

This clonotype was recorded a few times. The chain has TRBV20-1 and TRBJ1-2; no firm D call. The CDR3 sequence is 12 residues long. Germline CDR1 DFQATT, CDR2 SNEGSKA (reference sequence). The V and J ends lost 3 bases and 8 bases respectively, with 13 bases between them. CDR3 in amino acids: CSARAGPEGYTF. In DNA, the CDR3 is TGCAGTGCTAGGGCAGGCCCGGAAGGCTACACCTTC.

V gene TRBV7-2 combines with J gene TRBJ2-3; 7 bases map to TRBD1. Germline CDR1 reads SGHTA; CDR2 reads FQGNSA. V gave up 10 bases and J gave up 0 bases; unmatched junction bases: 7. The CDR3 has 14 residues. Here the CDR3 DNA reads TGTGCCACCCTGGACAGGACTAGCACAGATACGCAGTATTTT. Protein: CATLDRTSTDTQYF.

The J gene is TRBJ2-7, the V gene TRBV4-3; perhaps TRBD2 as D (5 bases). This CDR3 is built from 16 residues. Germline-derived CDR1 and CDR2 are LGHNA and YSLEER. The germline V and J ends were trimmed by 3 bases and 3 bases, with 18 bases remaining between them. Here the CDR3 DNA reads TGCGCCAGCAGCCAGCAAGGAGGCCAGCCTCTCTACGAGCAGTACTTC. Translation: CASSQQGGQPLYEQYF.

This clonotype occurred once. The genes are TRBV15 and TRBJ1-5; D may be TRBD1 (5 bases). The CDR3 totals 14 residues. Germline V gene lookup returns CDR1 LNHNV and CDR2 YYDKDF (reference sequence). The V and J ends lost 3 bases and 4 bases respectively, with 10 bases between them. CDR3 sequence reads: CATSSITGNQPQHF. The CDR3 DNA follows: TGTGCCACCAGCAGTATAACAGGAAATCAGCCCCAGCATTTT.

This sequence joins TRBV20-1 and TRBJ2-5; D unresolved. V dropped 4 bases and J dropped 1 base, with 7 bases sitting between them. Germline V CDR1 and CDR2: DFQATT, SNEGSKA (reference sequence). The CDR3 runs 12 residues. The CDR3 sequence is CSATVGQETQYF. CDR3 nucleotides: TGCAGTGCTACGGTGGGCCAAGAGACCCAGTACTTC.

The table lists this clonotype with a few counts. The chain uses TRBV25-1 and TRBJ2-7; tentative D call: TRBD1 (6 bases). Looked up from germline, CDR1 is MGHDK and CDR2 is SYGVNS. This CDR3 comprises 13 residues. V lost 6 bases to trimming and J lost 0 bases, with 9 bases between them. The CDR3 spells CASRRTVSYEQYF. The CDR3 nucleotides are TGTGCCAGCAGAAGGACAGTCTCCTACGAGCAGTACTTC.

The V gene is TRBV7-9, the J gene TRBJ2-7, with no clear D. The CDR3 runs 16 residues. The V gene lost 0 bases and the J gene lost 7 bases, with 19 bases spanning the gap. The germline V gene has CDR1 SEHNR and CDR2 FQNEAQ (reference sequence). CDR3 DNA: TGTGCCAGCAGCTTAGCTCTATGGGATAGGAAGAATGAGCAGTACTTC. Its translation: CASSLALWDRKNEQYF.

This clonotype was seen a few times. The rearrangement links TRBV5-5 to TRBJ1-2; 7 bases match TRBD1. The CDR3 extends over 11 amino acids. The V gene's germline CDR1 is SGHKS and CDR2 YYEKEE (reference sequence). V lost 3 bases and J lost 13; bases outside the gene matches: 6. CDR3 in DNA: TGTGCCAGCAGCTCGGAAGGGGGCCGCACCTTC. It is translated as CASSSEGGRTF.

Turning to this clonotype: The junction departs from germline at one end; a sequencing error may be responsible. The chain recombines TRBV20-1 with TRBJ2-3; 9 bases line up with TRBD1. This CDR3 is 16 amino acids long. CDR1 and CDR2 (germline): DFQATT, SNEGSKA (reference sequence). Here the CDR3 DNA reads TGCAGTGCTAGAAGGGGAGGGACAGGGATCACATATACGCAGTATTTT. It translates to CSARRGGTGITYTQYF.

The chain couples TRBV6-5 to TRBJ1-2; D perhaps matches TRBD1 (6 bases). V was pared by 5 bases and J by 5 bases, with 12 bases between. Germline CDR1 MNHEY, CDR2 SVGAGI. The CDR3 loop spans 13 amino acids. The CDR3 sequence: CASSDGGAYGYTF. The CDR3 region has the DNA TGTGCCAGCAGTGATGGGGGCGCATATGGCTACACCTTC.

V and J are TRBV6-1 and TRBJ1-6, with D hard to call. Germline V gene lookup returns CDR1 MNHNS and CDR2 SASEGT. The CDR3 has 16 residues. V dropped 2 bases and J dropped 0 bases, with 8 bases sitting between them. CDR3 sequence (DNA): TGTGCCAGCAGTGAATTTAAGACCTCCTATAATTCACCCCTCCACTTT. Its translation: CASSEFKTSYNSPLHF.

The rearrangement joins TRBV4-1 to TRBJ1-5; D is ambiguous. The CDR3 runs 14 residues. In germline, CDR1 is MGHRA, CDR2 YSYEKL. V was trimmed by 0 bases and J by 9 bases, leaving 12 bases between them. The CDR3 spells CASSQDFEIRPQHF. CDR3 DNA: TGCGCCAGCAGCCAAGACTTTGAAATCAGGCCCCAGCATTTT.

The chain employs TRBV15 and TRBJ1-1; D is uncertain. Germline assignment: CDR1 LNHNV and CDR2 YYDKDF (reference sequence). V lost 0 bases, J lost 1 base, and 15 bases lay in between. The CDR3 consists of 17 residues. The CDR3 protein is CATSRDRTGTTNTEAFF. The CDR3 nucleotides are TGTGCCACCAGCAGAGATAGGACGGGCACCACGAACACTGAAGCTTTCTTT.

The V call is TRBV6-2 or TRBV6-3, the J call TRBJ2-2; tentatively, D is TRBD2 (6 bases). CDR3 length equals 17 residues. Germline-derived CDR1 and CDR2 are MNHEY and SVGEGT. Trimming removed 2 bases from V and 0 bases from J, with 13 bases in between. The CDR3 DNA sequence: TGTGCCAGCAGTTACGGGTTAGCGGCCACGAACACCGGGGAGCTGTTTTTT. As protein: CASSYGLAATNTGELFF.

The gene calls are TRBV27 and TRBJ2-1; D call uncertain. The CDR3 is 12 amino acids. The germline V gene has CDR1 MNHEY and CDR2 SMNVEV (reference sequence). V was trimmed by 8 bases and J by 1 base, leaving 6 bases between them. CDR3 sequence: CASGMSYNEQFF. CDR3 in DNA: TGTGCCAGCGGGATGTCCTACAATGAGCAGTTCTTC.

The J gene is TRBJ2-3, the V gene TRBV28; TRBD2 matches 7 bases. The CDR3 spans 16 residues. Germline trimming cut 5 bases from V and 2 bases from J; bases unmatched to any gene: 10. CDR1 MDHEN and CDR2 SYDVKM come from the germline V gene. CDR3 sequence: CASSRRLAPYTDTQYF. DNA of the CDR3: TGTGCCAGCAGTCGAAGACTAGCCCCCTACACAGATACGCAGTATTTT.

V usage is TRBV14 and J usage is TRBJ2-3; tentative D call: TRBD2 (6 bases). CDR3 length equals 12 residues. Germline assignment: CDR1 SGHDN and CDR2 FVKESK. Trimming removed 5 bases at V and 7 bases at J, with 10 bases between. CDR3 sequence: CASSAGGHTQYF. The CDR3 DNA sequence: TGTGCCAGCAGCGCCGGAGGGCATACGCAGTATTTT.

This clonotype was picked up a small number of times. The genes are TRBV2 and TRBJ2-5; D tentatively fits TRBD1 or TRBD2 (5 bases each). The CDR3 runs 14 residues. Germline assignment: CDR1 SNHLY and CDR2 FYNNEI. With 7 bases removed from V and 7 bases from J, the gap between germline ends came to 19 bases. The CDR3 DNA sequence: TGTGCCAGCACCGTCACTGGGGGTCGGGGGACCCAGTACTTC. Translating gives CASTVTGGRGTQYF.